This T cell receptor beta chain was identified during a study of OX40 agonist ivuxolimab in advanced cancers. V was shortened by 4 bases and J by 3 bases, with 18 bases between the two germline ends. Germline CDR1 reads SGHRS; CDR2 reads YFSETQ. The CDR3 is made up of 16 amino acids. Study observations and caveats: In the 0.1 to 3.0 mg/kg range, CD4+ and CD8+ blood T cells had expanded clonally by week 6. Low normalized clonal expansion also occurred in some nonresponding patients.

Only in-frame clones appear in the TCRdb table, and some are missing; sequencing was by immunoSEQ multiplex PCR. The sample yields about 67,000 clones, around 80% seen once. Autoimmune disease history or systemic immunosuppression excluded patients. Of note for this clone: What it binds is not known.

The specimen comprised CD4+ or CD8+ T cells sorted from blood, sampled in a trial of the OX40 agonist ivuxolimab. The genes are TRBV5-1 and TRBJ2-3; D might be TRBD1 or TRBD2, each matching 5 bases. The sequence derives from an adult with an advanced solid tumor such as melanoma, head and neck, liver or kidney cancer. The CDR3, as DNA: TGCGCCAGCAGCGATGGGACCCACGGTGGGACAGATACGCAGTATTTT. Translating gives CASSDGTHGGTDTQYF.